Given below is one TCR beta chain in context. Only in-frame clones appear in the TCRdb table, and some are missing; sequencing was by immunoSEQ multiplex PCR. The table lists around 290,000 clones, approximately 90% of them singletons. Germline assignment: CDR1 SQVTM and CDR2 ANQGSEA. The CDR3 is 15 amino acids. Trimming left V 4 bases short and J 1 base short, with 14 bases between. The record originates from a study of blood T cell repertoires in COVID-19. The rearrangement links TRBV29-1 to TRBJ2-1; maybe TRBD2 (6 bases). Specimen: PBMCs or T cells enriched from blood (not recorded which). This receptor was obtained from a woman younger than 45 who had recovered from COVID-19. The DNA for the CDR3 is TGCAGCGTTGCCCTGGCGGGACGATCCTACAATGAGCAGTTCTTC. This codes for CSVALAGRSYNEQFF.